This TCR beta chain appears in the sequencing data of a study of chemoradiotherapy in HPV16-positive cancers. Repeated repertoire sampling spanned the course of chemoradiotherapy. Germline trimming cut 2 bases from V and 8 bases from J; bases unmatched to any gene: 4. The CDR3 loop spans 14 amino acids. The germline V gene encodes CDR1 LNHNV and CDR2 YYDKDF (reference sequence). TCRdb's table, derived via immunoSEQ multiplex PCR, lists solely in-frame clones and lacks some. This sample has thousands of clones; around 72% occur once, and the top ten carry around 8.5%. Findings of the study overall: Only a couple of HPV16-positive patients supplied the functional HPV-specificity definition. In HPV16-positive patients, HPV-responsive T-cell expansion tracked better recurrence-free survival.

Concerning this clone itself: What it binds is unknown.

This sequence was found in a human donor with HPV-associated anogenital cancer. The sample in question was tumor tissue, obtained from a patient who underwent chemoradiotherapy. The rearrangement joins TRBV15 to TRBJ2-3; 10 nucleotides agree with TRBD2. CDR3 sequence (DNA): TGTGCCACCAGCAGAAGAAGCGGGGGGGCTACGCAGTATTTT. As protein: CATSRRSGGATQYF.